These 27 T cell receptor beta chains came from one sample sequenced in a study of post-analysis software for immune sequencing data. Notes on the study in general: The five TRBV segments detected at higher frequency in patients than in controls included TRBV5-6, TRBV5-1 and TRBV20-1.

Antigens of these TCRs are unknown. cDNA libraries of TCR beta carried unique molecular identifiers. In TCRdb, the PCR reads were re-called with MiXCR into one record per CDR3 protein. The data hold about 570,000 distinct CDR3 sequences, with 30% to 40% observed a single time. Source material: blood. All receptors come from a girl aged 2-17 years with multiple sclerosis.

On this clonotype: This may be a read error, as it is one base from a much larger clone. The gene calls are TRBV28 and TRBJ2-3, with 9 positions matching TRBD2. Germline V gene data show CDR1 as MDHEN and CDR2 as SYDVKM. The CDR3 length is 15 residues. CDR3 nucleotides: TGTGCCAGCAGTCTGGGACTAGCAATTACAGATACGCGGTATTTT. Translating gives CASSLGLAITDTRYF.

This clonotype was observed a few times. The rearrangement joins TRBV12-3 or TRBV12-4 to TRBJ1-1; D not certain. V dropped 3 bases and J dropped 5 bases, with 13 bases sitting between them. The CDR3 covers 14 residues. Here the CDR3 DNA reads TGTGCCAGCAGTTTGGTGGTTTCGGGTACTGAAGCTTTCTTT. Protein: CASSLVVSGTEAFF.

The CDR3: CASGIDPSSDTQYF. CDR3 DNA: TGCGCCAGTGGGATAGACCCTTCGTCGGATACGCAGTATTTT. This sequence joins TRBV5-1 and TRBJ2-3; D is undetermined. Trimming removed 8 bases from V and 6 bases from J, with 19 bases in between. From germline, CDR1 is SGHRS and CDR2 YFSETQ. The CDR3 length is 14 residues.

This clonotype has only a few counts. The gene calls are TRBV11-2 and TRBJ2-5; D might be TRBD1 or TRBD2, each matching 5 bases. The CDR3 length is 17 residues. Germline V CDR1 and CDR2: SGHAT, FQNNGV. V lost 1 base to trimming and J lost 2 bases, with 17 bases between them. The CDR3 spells CASSLVRSGAQQETQYF. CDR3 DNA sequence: TGTGCCAGCAGCTTAGTGCGGTCCGGGGCCCAGCAAGAGACCCAGTACTTC.

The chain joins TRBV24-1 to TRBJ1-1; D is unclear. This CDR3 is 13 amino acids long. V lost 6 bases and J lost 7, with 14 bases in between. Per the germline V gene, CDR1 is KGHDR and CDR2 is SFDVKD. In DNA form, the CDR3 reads TGTGCCACCAGTTCCCCAGGTTCGGTTGAAGCTTTCTTT. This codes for CATSSPGSVEAFF.

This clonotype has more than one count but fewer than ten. CDR3 nucleotide sequence: TGCAGTGCAAACAAAGGACAGGGGGGACTTAACTATGGCTACACCTTC. This translates into CSANKGQGGLNYGYTF. This rearrangement joins TRBV20-1 to TRBJ1-2, with TRBD1 matching over 10 bases. Germline assignment: CDR1 DFQATT and CDR2 SNEGSKA (reference sequence). The CDR3 loop spans 16 amino acids. V shed 6 bases and J 1 base; nucleotides not matched to a gene: 11.

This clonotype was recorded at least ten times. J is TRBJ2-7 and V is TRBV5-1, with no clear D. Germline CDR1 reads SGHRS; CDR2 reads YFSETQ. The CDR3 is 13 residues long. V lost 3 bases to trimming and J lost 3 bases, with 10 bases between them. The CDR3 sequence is CASSWGTDYEQYF. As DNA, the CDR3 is TGCGCCAGCAGCTGGGGAACAGACTACGAGCAGTACTTC. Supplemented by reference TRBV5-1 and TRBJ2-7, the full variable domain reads KAGVTQTPRYLIKTRGQQVTLSCSPISGHRSVSWYQQTPGQGLQFLFEYFSETQRNKGNFPGRFSGRQFSNSRSEMNVSTLELGDSALYLCASSWGTDYEQYFGPGTRLTVT.

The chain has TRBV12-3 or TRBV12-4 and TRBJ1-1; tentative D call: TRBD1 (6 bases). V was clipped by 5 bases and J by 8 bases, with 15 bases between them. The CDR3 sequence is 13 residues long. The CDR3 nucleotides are TGTGCCAGCAGTGGGGGGCTTCGATCGGAAGCTTTCTTT. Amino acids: CASSGGLRSEAFF.

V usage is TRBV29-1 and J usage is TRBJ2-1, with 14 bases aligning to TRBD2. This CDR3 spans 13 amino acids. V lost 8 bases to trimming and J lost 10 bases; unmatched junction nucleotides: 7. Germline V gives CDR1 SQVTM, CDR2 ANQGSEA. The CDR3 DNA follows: TGCAGCACATTGACTAGCGGGGGGGTAGAGCAGTTCTTC. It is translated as CSTLTSGGVEQFF.

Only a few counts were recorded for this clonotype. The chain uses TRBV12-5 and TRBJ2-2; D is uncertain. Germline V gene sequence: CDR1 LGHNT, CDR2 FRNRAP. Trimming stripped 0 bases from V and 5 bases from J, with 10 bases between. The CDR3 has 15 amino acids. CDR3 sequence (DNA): TGTGCTAGTGGTTTGGTACACGATGGGACCGGGGAGCTGTTTTTT. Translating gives CASGLVHDGTGELFF.

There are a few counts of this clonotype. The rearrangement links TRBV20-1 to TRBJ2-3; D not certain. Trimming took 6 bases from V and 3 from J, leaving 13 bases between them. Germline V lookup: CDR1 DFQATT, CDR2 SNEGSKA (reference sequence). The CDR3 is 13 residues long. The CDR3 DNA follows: TGCAGTGCCACTCTGGCGGTTACAGATACGCAGTATTTT. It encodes CSATLAVTDTQYF.

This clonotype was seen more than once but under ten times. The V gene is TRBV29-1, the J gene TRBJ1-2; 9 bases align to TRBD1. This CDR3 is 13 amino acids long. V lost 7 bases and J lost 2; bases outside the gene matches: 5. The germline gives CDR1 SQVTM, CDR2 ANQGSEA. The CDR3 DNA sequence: TGCAGCGCTGGGACAGGGAGAAACTATGGCTACACCTTC. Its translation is CSAGTGRNYGYTF.

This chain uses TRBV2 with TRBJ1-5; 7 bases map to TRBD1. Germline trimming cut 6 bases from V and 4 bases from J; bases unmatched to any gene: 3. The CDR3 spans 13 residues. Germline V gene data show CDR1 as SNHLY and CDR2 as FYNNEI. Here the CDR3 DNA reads TGTGCCAGCAGCGGACAGGAGAATCAGCCCCAGCATTTT. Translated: CASSGQENQPQHF. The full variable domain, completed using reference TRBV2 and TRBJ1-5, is EPEVTQTPSHQVTQMGQEVILRCVPISNHLYFYWYRQILGQKVEFLVSFYNNEISEKSEIFDDQFSVERPDGSNFTLKIRSTKLEDSAMYFCASSGQENQPQHFGDGTRLSIL.

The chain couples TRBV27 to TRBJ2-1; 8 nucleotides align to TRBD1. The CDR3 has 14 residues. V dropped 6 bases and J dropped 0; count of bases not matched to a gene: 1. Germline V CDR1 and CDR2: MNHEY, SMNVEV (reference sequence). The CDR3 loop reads CASSDRGSYNEQFF. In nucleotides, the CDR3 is TGTGCCAGCAGCGACAGGGGCTCCTACAATGAGCAGTTCTTC.

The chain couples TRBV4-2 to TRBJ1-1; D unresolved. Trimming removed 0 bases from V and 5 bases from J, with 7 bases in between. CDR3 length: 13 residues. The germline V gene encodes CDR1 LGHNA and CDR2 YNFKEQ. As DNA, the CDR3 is TGTGCCAGCAGCCAAGAACGCGGGACTGAAGCTTTCTTT. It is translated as CASSQERGTEAFF.

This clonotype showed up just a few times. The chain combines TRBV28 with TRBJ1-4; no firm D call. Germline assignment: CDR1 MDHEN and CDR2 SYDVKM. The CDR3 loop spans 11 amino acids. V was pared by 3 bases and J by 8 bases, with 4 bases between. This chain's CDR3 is CASSLEEKLFF. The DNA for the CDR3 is TGTGCCAGCAGTTTGGAGGAAAAACTGTTTTTT.

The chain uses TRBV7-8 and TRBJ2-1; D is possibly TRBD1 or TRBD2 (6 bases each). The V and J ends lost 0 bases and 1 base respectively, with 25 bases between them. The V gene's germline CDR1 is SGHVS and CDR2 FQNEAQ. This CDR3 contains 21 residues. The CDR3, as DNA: TGTGCCAGCAGCTTAGCCCAGTTTGGGGGGCGCTTTAAAAGGTCCTACAATGAGCAGTTCTTC. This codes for CASSLAQFGGRFKRSYNEQFF.

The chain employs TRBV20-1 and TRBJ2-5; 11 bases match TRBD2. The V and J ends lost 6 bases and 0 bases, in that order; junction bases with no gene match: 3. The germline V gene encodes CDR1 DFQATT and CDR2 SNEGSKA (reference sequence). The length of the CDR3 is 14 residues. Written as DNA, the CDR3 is TGCAGTGCCCGACTAGCGGGGAACCAAGAGACCCAGTACTTC. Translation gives CSARLAGNQETQYF.

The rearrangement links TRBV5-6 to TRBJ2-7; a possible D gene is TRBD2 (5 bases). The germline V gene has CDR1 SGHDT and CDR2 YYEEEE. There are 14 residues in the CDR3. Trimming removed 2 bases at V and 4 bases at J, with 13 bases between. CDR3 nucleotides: TGTGCCAGCAGCTTTGGTGAGGGCGTTTACGAGCAGTACTTC. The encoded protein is CASSFGEGVYEQYF.

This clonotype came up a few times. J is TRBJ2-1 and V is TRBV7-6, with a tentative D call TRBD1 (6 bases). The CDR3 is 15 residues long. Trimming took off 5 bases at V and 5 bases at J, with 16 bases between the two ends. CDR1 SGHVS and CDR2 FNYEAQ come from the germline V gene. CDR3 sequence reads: CASSLSGEFDNEQFF. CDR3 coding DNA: TGTGCCAGCAGCCTTTCAGGGGAATTCGACAATGAGCAGTTCTTC.

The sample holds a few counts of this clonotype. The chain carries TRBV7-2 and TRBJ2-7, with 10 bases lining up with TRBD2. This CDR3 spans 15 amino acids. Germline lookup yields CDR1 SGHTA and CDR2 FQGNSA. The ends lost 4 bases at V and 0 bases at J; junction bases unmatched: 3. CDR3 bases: TGTGCCAGCAGCTCCGGGACTAGCGCCTCCTACGAGCAGTACTTC. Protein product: CASSSGTSASYEQYF.

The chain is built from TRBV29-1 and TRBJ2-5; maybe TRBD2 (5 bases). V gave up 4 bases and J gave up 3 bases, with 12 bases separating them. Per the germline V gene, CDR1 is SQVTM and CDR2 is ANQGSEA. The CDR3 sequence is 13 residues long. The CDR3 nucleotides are TGCAGCGTTGGTCTGGACTTAAAAGAGACCCAGTACTTC. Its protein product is CSVGLDLKETQYF.

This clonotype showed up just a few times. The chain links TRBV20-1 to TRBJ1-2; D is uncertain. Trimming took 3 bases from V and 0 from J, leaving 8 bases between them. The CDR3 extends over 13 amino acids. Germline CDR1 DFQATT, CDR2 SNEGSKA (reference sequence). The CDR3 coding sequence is TGCAGTGCTAGCGCCAGAACTAACTATGGCTACACCTTC. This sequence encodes CSASARTNYGYTF.

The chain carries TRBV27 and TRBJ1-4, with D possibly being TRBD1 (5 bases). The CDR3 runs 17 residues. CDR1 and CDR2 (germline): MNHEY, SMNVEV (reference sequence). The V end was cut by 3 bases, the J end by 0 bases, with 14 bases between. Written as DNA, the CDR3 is TGTGCCAGCAGTTTTAGGGGAAGACCGACAACTAATGAAAAACTGTTTTTT. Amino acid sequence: CASSFRGRPTTNEKLFF.

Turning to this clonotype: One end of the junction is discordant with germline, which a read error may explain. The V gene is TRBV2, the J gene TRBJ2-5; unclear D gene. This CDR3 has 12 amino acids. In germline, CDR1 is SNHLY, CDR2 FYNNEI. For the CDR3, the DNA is TGTGCCAGTAGTGAAAATTGGGAGACCCAGTACTTC. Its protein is CASSENWETQYF.

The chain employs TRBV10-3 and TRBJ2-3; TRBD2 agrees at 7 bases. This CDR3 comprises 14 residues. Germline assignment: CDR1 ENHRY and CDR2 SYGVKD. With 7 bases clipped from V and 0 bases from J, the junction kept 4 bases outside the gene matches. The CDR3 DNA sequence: TGTGCCATCACCCAGCGGGGCAGCACAGATACGCAGTATTTT. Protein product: CAITQRGSTDTQYF.

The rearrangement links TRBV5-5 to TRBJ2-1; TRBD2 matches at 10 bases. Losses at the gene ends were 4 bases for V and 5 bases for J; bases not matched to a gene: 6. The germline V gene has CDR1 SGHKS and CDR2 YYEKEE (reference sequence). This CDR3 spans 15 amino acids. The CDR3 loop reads CASSAGTSAHNEQFF. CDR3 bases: TGTGCCAGCAGCGCCGGGACTAGCGCCCACAATGAGCAGTTCTTC.